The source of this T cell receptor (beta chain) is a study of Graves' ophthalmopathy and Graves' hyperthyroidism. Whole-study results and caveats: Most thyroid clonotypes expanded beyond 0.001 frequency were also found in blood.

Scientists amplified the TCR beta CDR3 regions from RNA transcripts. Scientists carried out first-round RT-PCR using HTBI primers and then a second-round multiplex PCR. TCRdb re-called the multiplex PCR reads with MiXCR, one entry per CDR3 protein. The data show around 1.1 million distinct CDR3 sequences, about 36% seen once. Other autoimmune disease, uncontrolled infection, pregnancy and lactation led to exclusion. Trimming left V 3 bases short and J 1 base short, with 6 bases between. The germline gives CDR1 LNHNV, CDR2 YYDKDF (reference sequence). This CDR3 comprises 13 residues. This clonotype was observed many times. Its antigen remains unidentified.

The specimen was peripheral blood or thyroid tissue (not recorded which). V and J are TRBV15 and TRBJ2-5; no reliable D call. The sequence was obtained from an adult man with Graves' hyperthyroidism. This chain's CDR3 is CATSRTVQETQYF. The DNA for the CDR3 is TGTGCCACCAGCAGGACGGTCCAAGAGACCCAGTACTTC.